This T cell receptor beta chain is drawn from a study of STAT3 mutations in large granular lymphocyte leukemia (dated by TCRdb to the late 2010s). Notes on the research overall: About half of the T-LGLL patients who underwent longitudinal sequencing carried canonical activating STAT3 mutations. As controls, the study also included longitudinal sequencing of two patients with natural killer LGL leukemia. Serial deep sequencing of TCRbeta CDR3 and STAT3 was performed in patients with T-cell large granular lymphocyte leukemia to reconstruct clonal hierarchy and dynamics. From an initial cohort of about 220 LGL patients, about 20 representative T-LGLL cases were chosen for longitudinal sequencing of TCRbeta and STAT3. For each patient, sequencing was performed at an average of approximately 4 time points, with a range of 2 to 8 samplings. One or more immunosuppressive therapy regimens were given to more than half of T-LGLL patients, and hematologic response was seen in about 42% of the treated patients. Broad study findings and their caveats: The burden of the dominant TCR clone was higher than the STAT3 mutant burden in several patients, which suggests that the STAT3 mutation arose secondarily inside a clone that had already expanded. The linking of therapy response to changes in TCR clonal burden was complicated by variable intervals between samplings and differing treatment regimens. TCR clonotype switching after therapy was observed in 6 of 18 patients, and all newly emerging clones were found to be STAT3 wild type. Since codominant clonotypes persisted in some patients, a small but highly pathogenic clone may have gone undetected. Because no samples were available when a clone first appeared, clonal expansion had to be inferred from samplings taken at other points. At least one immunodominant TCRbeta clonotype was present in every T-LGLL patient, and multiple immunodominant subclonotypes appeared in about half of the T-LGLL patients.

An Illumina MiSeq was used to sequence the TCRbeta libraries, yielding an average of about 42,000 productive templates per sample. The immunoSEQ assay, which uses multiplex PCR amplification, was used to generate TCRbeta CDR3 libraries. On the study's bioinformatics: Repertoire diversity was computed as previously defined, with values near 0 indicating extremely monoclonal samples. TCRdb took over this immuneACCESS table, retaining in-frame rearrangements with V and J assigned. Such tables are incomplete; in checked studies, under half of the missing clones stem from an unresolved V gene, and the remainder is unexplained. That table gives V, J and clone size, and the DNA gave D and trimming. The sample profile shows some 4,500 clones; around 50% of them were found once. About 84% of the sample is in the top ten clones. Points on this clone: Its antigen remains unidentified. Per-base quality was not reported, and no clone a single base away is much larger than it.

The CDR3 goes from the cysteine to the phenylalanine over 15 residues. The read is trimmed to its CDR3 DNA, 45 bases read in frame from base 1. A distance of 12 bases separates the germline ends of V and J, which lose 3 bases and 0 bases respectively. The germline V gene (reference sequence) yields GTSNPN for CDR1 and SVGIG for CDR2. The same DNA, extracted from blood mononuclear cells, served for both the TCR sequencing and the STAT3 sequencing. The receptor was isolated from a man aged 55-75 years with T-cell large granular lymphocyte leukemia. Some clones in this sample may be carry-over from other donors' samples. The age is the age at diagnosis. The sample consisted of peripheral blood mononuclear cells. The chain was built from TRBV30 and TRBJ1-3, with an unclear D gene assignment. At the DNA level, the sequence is TGTGCCTGGAGAACGGTTGAGAGCTCTGGAAACACCATATATTTT. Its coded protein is CAWRTVESSGNTIYF.